The 3 T cell receptor beta chains below all came from one sample that was sequenced in a study of OX40 agonist ivuxolimab in advanced cancers. Sequencing was performed with immunoSEQ multiplex PCR; in TCRdb, only in-frame clones are kept and a portion is missing. The sample consists of roughly 90,000 clones, roughly 90% of them appearing once. The sample was CD4+ or CD8+ T cells sorted from blood, taken in a trial of the OX40 agonist ivuxolimab. These TCRs come from an adult with an advanced solid tumor such as melanoma, head and neck, liver or kidney cancer.

This chain joins TRBV18 and TRBJ2-2, with D possibly matching TRBD1 (6 bases). The CDR3 totals 18 residues. Trimming pared 1 base from V and 3 bases from J, leaving 18 bases between. Looked up from germline, CDR1 is KGHSH and CDR2 is LQKENI. As DNA, the CDR3 is TGTGCCAGCTCACCACTAGGCCCACAGGGTCTGGACACCGGGGAGCTGTTTTTT. Amino acid sequence: CASSPLGPQGLDTGELFF.

The chain employs TRBV19 and TRBJ1-1; possibly TRBD1 for D (6 bases). The CDR3 loop spans 15 amino acids. V shed 2 bases and J shed 5 bases, with 15 bases lying between them. Germline V gene data show CDR1 as LNHDA and CDR2 as SQIVND (reference sequence). DNA for the CDR3: TGTGCCAGTAGTATATTCTCAGGGAGGGGGACTGAAGCTTTCTTT. Protein sequence: CASSIFSGRGTEAFF.

With regard to this clone: The identical CDR3 is also encoded by other nucleotide sequences in the sample. The chain employs TRBV5-1 and TRBJ2-7, with D unclear. Germline V CDR1 and CDR2: SGHRS, YFSETQ. Trimming took off 0 bases at V and 3 bases at J, with 4 bases between the two ends. The CDR3 sequence is 12 residues long. CDR3 loop: CASSLDGYEQYF. The CDR3 bases are TGCGCCAGCAGCTTGGACGGCTACGAGCAGTACTTC.